Listed below are T cell receptor beta chains from one sample, sequenced in a study of spatial heterogeneity in lung cancer. Each CDR3 protein gets one entry after TCRdb re-called the 5' RACE reads with MiXCR. The sample shows tens of thousands of distinct CDR3 sequences, 15% to 20% of them seen only once. The sample in question was PBMCs, obtained at follow-up. These TCRs come from a male donor with early-stage non-small cell lung cancer. Both conserved end residues are part of each CDR3. Fields, in order: CDR3 protein, CDR3 DNA, V gene, clone size, D gene, J gene. D genes are given only for firm matches. The size field is filled for only some rows; it gives once, few, many or a size class.

CDR3 protein: CATDRGSLTDTQYF
CDR3 DNA: TGTGCCACCGACAGGGGATCTCTTACAGATACGCAGTATTTT
V gene: TRBV6-2/TRBV6-3
clone size: .
D gene: TRBD1
J gene: TRBJ2-3

CDR3 protein: CAWTPDSNYGYTF
CDR3 DNA: TGTGCCTGGACTCCGGACAGTAACTATGGCTACACCTTC
V gene: TRBV30
clone size: few
D gene: .
J gene: TRBJ1-2

CDR3 protein: CASNRRTSGGLNTQYF
CDR3 DNA: TGTGCCAGCAACCGTCGAACTAGCGGGGGGCTGAATACGCAGTATTTT
V gene: TRBV7-9
clone size: .
D gene: TRBD2
J gene: TRBJ2-3

CDR3 protein: CSASTAGRYNEQFF
CDR3 DNA: TGCAGTGCTAGTACCGCGGGGCGATACAATGAGCAGTTCTTC
V gene: TRBV20-1
clone size: .
D gene: .
J gene: TRBJ2-1

CDR3 protein: CASSWGKGVNTEAFF
CDR3 DNA: TGCGCCAGCAGCTGGGGCAAGGGGGTGAACACTGAAGCTTTCTTT
V gene: TRBV5-1
clone size: .
D gene: .
J gene: TRBJ1-1

CDR3 protein: CASSATGNNSPLHF
CDR3 DNA: TGTGCCAGCAGCGCGACAGGGAATAATTCACCCCTCCACTTT
V gene: TRBV9
clone size: few
D gene: TRBD1
J gene: TRBJ1-6

CDR3 protein: CSARAPGEQFF
CDR3 DNA: TGCAGTGCTAGAGCTCCGGGTGAGCAGTTCTTC
V gene: TRBV20-1
clone size: .
D gene: .
J gene: TRBJ2-1

CDR3 protein: CASSMGGLRTDTQYF
CDR3 DNA: TGTGCCAGTAGTATGGGGGGACTCCGCACAGATACGCAGTATTTT
V gene: TRBV19
clone size: many
D gene: .
J gene: TRBJ2-3

CDR3 protein: CASTPRGQGYNEQFF
CDR3 DNA: TGTGCCAGCACCCCAAGGGGACAGGGATACAATGAGCAGTTCTTC
V gene: TRBV6-2/TRBV6-3
clone size: few
D gene: TRBD1
J gene: TRBJ2-1

CDR3 protein: CASSLLGRLNTGELFF
CDR3 DNA: TGTGCCAGCAGCCTCCTTGGGAGGCTGAACACCGGGGAGCTGTTTTTT
V gene: TRBV7-2
clone size: .
D gene: .
J gene: TRBJ2-2

CDR3 protein: CSARDYEREQFF
CDR3 DNA: TGCAGTGCTAGAGATTACGAACGCGAGCAGTTCTTC
V gene: TRBV20-1
clone size: .
D gene: .
J gene: TRBJ2-1

CDR3 protein: CASSYRTKGTEAFF
CDR3 DNA: TGCGCCAGCAGCTACAGGACAAAGGGCACTGAAGCTTTCTTT
V gene: TRBV5-1
clone size: .
D gene: .
J gene: TRBJ1-1

CDR3 protein: CASSPRVNSPLHF
CDR3 DNA: TGTGCCAGCAGCCCCCGTGTCAATTCACCCCTCCACTTT
V gene: TRBV3-1
clone size: few
D gene: .
J gene: TRBJ1-6

CDR3 protein: CASSSSRDNEQFF
CDR3 DNA: TGTGCCAGCAGCTCCTCCCGCGACAATGAGCAGTTCTTC
V gene: TRBV7-3
clone size: many
D gene: .
J gene: TRBJ2-1

CDR3 protein: CASSLDRKNQPQHF
CDR3 DNA: TGTGCCAGCAGCTTAGATCGGAAGAATCAGCCCCAGCATTTT
V gene: TRBV7-2
clone size: .
D gene: .
J gene: TRBJ1-5

CDR3 protein: CASSVGRGGWAQETQYF
CDR3 DNA: TGTGCCAGCAGCGTAGGAAGGGGAGGGTGGGCCCAAGAGACCCAGTACTTC
V gene: TRBV9
clone size: few
D gene: TRBD2
J gene: TRBJ2-5

CDR3 protein: CASSYSAATQETQYF
CDR3 DNA: TGTGCCAGCAGTTACTCTGCGGCAACCCAAGAGACCCAGTACTTC
V gene: TRBV6-5
clone size: many
D gene: .
J gene: TRBJ2-5

CDR3 protein: CASSLGSAEGGYEQYF
CDR3 DNA: TGTGCCAGCAGTTTAGGTTCGGCAGAAGGGGGCTACGAGCAGTACTTC
V gene: TRBV28
clone size: many
D gene: .
J gene: TRBJ2-7

CDR3 protein: CAISGSPRQANYGYTF
CDR3 DNA: TGTGCCATCAGTGGCTCACCTCGACAGGCAAATTATGGCTACACCTTC
V gene: TRBV10-3
clone size: many
D gene: .
J gene: TRBJ1-2

CDR3 protein: CASRFSGQPQHF
CDR3 DNA: TGTGCCAGCAGATTCAGTGGGCAGCCCCAGCATTTT
V gene: TRBV2
clone size: few
D gene: .
J gene: TRBJ1-5

CDR3 protein: CSVETASGGTVTDTQYF
CDR3 DNA: TGCAGCGTTGAAACGGCTAGCGGGGGGACGGTCACAGATACGCAGTATTTT
V gene: TRBV29-1
clone size: .
D gene: TRBD2
J gene: TRBJ2-3

CDR3 protein: CASSLTTGVSPDTQYF
CDR3 DNA: TGTGCCAGCTCCCTGACTACAGGCGTTAGCCCAGATACGCAGTATTTT
V gene: TRBV18
clone size: many
D gene: .
J gene: TRBJ2-3